The 32 T cell receptor beta chains presented below share a single source sample, sequenced in a study of blood T cell repertoires in COVID-19. Profiling relied on immunoSEQ multiplex PCR, and the TCRdb table lists in-frame clones only, not all of them. The sample carries 85,000 to 120,000 clones, 71% recorded once. The sample consisted of peripheral blood. The source is a human donor with acute or convalescent COVID-19. The donor label of this sample is uncertain.

This clone was detected a few times. The V and J genes are TRBV11-2 and TRBJ2-3; TRBD2 aligns across 12 bases. The CDR3 length is 18 residues. Trimming at V came to 3 bases and at J to 1 base, leaving 8 bases not matched to a gene. Germline CDR1 and CDR2: SGHAT and FQNNGV. The CDR3 DNA sequence: TGTGCCAGCAGCTTCCCCAGGTCTAGCGGGGGGGGCACAGATACGCAGTATTTT. Translated: CASSFPRSSGGGTDTQYF.

This clone turned up a few times. V usage is TRBV10-3 and J usage is TRBJ2-3; D remains unclear. V was shortened by 2 bases and J by 2 bases, with 11 bases between the two germline ends. The CDR3 loop spans 15 amino acids. CDR1 is ENHRY and CDR2 is SYGVKD in the germline V gene. The CDR3 loop reads CAISEPGVNTDTQYF. DNA of the CDR3: TGTGCCATCAGTGAGCCCGGAGTAAACACAGATACGCAGTATTTT.

The J gene is TRBJ1-2, the V gene TRBV30, with D perhaps TRBD1 (5 bases). This CDR3 has 11 residues. Germline CDR1 is GTSNPN and CDR2 is SVGIG (reference sequence). The V end was cut by 3 bases, the J end by 8 bases, with 10 bases between. The CDR3 spells CAWRGLGGYTF. The CDR3 coding sequence is TGTGCCTGGAGGGGGCTCGGGGGCTACACCTTC.

The chain carries TRBV7-8 and TRBJ1-1; a possible D gene is TRBD1 (5 bases). The CDR3 runs to 14 residues. Germline-derived CDR1 and CDR2 are SGHVS and FQNEAQ. V shed 0 bases and J shed 1 base, with 6 bases lying between them. The CDR3 here is CASSLARGNTEAFF. The DNA of the CDR3 is TGTGCCAGCAGCTTAGCTAGGGGGAACACTGAAGCTTTCTTT.

The rearrangement uses TRBV15 and TRBJ2-7; 10 nucleotides align to TRBD1. The J segment lost 3 bases and the V segment lost 0 bases, leaving 5 bases of the junction unmatched. Per the germline V gene, CDR1 is LNHNV and CDR2 is YYDKDF (reference sequence). The CDR3 covers 16 residues. DNA for the CDR3: TGTGCCACCAGCAGAGATACGCGGGACAGGGGCTACGAGCAGTACTTC. Translation gives CATSRDTRDRGYEQYF.

This clone was detected only a few times. Different DNA sequences within this sample yield the same CDR3. V usage is TRBV7-2 and J usage is TRBJ2-7, with a tentative D call TRBD2 (6 bases). The CDR3 totals 13 residues. Germline CDR1 is SGHTA and CDR2 is FQGNSA. The V end lost 3 bases, the J end lost 0 bases, and 6 bases lay between the germline ends. CDR3 region: CASSFGGSYEQYF. For the CDR3, the DNA is TGTGCCAGCAGCTTCGGGGGCTCCTACGAGCAGTACTTC.

The V call is TRBV6-5, the J call TRBJ1-1; 7 nucleotides align to TRBD1. The CDR3 covers 14 residues. With 5 bases clipped from V and 1 base from J, the junction kept 4 bases outside the gene matches. Germline loops: CDR1 MNHEY, CDR2 SVGAGI. Here the CDR3 reads CASSRDSSNTEAFF. The CDR3 bases are TGTGCCAGCAGTCGGGACAGCTCGAACACTGAAGCTTTCTTT.

This clone was detected a few times. The chain uses TRBV7-6 and TRBJ2-7, with TRBD2 matching over 12 bases. This CDR3 has 15 residues. The germline gives CDR1 SGHVS, CDR2 FNYEAQ. With V trimmed by 1 base and J by 5 bases, 3 bases remained unmatched. The CDR3 DNA is TGTGCCAGCAGCTTAGGACTAGCGGGGGCCAACGAGCAGTACTTC. It translates to CASSLGLAGANEQYF.

This clone was observed many times. Other nucleotide sequences in the sample specify the same CDR3. This sequence joins TRBV30 and TRBJ1-2; D is undetermined. Germline loops: CDR1 GTSNPN, CDR2 SVGIG (reference sequence). CDR3 length equals 13 residues. V lost 0 bases and J lost 0, with 5 bases in between. The chain's CDR3 is CAWSVEANYGYTF. Here the CDR3 DNA reads TGTGCCTGGAGTGTAGAGGCTAACTATGGCTACACCTTC. The full variable domain, its missing parts supplied by reference TRBV30 and TRBJ1-2, is SQTIHQWPATLVQPVGSPLSLECTVEGTSNPNLYWYRQAAGRGLQLLFYSVGIGQISSEVPQNLSASRPQDRQFILSSKKLLLSDSGFYLCAWSVEANYGYTFGSGTRLTVV.

The chain is built from TRBV29-1 and TRBJ2-1; D may be TRBD1 (5 bases). Germline V CDR1 and CDR2: SQVTM, ANQGSEA. The CDR3 has 9 residues. Trimming removed 6 bases at V and 12 bases at J, with 9 bases between. CDR3 bases: TGCAGCGTAGACAGTGGGCAGTTCTTC. Protein sequence: CSVDSGQFF.

This chain connects TRBV5-1 to TRBJ2-5; 7 nucleotides match TRBD1. The V segment lost 0 bases and the J segment 4 bases; nucleotides outside the gene matches: 12. The CDR3 length is 17 residues. Per germline, CDR1 SGHRS and CDR2 YFSETQ. For the CDR3, the DNA is TGCGCCAGCAGCTTGGTACTGGGCTTTACAGGGGTAGAGACCCAGTACTTC. It translates to CASSLVLGFTGVETQYF.

The chain links TRBV27 to TRBJ2-3; 9 nucleotides match TRBD2. The CDR3 covers 17 residues. Trimming at V came to 2 bases and at J to 4 bases, leaving 10 bases not matched to a gene. Germline V gene lookup returns CDR1 MNHEY and CDR2 SMNVEV (reference sequence). The CDR3 here is CASSLRSSGAVADTQYF. The CDR3 DNA follows: TGTGCCAGCAGTTTAAGGTCTAGCGGGGCAGTAGCAGATACGCAGTATTTT.

The chain combines TRBV28 with TRBJ1-1; TRBD1 might be the D (5 bases). This CDR3 is 14 amino acids long. The germline CDR1 and CDR2 sequences are MDHEN and SYDVKM. The V end lost 6 bases, the J end lost 1 base, and 12 bases lay between the germline ends. For the CDR3, the DNA is TGTGCCAGCAGCCCCAATGACAGGAACACTGAAGCTTTCTTT. Its protein product is CASSPNDRNTEAFF.

This clone was seen only a few times. The chain carries TRBV11-2 and TRBJ1-2, with 8 bases that match TRBD1. V lost 5 bases, J lost 4 bases, and 9 bases stayed unmatched. The CDR3 totals 15 residues. The germline V gene has CDR1 SGHAT and CDR2 FQNNGV. The CDR3 here is CASSAQGARTYGYTF. The CDR3 DNA follows: TGTGCCAGCAGCGCCCAGGGGGCGCGGACCTATGGCTACACCTTC.

The CDR3 DNA reads as TGTGCCAGCAGCCCTCCGGGACACTCTTACGAGCAGTACGTC. Encoded protein: CASSPPGHSYEQYV. This chain connects TRBV5-8 to TRBJ2-7; weak D call: TRBD1 (6 bases). Deletions cut 4 bases from V and 4 bases from J, with 15 bases between. Germline V lookup: CDR1 SGHTS, CDR2 YDEGEE. The CDR3 spans 14 residues.

The chain is built from TRBV20-1 and TRBJ1-2; 7 bases are shared with TRBD1. V gave up 3 bases and J gave up 8 bases; unmatched junction bases: 3. CDR3 length: 11 amino acids. Germline CDR1 reads DFQATT; CDR2 reads SNEGSKA (reference sequence). The CDR3 region is CSARGTEGYTF. The DNA for the CDR3 is TGCAGTGCTAGGGGGACAGAAGGCTACACCTTC.

The gene calls are TRBV5-1 and TRBJ1-5; D not resolved. Germline V CDR1 and CDR2: SGHRS, YFSETQ. The CDR3 consists of 14 residues. V dropped 0 bases and J dropped 2 bases, with 6 bases sitting between them. Written as DNA, the CDR3 is TGCGCCAGCAGCTTGGACTTCCGCAATCAGCCCCAGCATTTT. Amino acid sequence: CASSLDFRNQPQHF.

The chain links TRBV19 to TRBJ2-2; 7 positions agree with TRBD1. The CDR3 is made up of 14 amino acids. CDR1 and CDR2 (germline): LNHDA, SQIVND (reference sequence). J lost 6 bases, V lost 5 bases, and 6 bases had no gene match. In DNA, the CDR3 is TGTGCCAGTAGTTGGGTACAGGGGCCCGGGGAGCTGTTTTTT. As protein: CASSWVQGPGELFF.

The V call is TRBV6-5, the J call TRBJ1-5; no clear D gene. This CDR3 has 12 residues. CDR1 and CDR2 (germline): MNHEY, SVGAGI. Trimming removed 6 bases at V and 0 bases at J, with 3 bases between. CDR3 in amino acids: CASRSSNQPQHF. The CDR3 DNA reads TGTGCCAGCAGGAGTAGCAATCAGCCCCAGCATTTT.

The chain carries TRBV6-5 and TRBJ2-6; unclear D gene. CDR3 length equals 14 residues. V gave up 6 bases and J gave up 4 bases, with 10 bases separating them. Germline lookup yields CDR1 MNHEY and CDR2 SVGAGI. The CDR3 DNA sequence: TGTGCCAGCAGGAGACATTCAGGGGCCAACGTCCTGACTTTC. The encoded protein is CASRRHSGANVLTF.

Concerning this clone itself: Likely a read error: the CDR3 ends without its conserved phenylalanine or tryptophan. The limits of the CDR3 on the DNA are not certain, so only TCRdb's listed CDR3 is given. The rearrangement joins TRBV5-5 to TRBJ1-6; the D call of TRBD1 is as the table states it, not checked on the DNA. The CDR3 comprises 12 residues, both ends counted. From germline, CDR1 is SGHKS and CDR2 YYEKEE (reference sequence). The CDR3 loop is CASSIRPGQGSG.

This chain joins TRBV27 and TRBJ2-4; D possibly corresponds to TRBD2 (5 bases). V was shortened by 8 bases and J by 8 bases, with 19 bases between the two germline ends. Germline CDR1 MNHEY, CDR2 SMNVEV (reference sequence). This CDR3 spans 14 amino acids. CDR3 sequence reads: CASPRELYLDIQYF. In DNA form, the CDR3 reads TGTGCCAGCCCCCGGGAACTCTACTTGGACATTCAGTACTTC.

The chain is built from TRBV9 and TRBJ1-2, with 9 bases that match TRBD1. The CDR3 length is 13 residues. Germline assignment: CDR1 SGDLS and CDR2 YYNGEE. The V gene end was trimmed by 5 bases and the J gene end by 4 bases; junction bases not matched to a gene: 3. The CDR3 loop reads CASRRGQGYGYTF. The CDR3, as DNA: TGTGCCAGCAGAAGGGGACAGGGCTATGGCTACACCTTC.

This sequence joins TRBV14 and TRBJ2-7; TRBD1 matches at 8 bases. The CDR3 consists of 17 residues. J lost 2 bases, V lost 2 bases, and 11 bases had no gene match. Germline-derived CDR1 and CDR2 are SGHDN and FVKESK. The CDR3 reads CASSQTGTGGGTYEQYV. The CDR3 DNA sequence: TGTGCCAGCAGCCAAACCGGGACAGGCGGCGGGACCTACGAGCAGTACGTC.

The CDR3 reads CASSLEDRGTGTQYF. The DNA for the CDR3 is TGCGCCAGCAGCTTGGAGGACAGGGGCACCGGGACGCAGTATTTT. The chain recombines TRBV5-1 with TRBJ2-3, with 9 bases aligning to TRBD1. The CDR3 covers 15 residues. Germline V CDR1 and CDR2: SGHRS, YFSETQ. J lost 9 bases, V lost 0 bases, and 8 bases had no gene match.

The chain has TRBV28 and TRBJ2-7, with 8 bases that match TRBD1. The V segment lost 6 bases and the J segment 4 bases; nucleotides outside the gene matches: 11. The CDR3 covers 15 residues. Germline CDR1 reads MDHEN; CDR2 reads SYDVKM. The CDR3 loop reads CASSSLGRGQYEQYV. The CDR3 DNA reads TGTGCCAGCAGCTCACTTGGCAGGGGGCAATACGAGCAGTACGTC.

This clone was observed a handful of times. This chain joins TRBV29-1 and TRBJ1-1, with TRBD1 identical over 9 bases. Germline V gives CDR1 SQVTM, CDR2 ANQGSEA. Trimming removed 2 bases from V and 5 bases from J; junction bases left unmatched: 6. The CDR3 runs to 14 residues. CDR3 residues: CSVELMGQGTEAFF. CDR3 in DNA: TGCAGCGTTGAATTAATGGGACAGGGAACTGAAGCTTTCTTT. The full variable domain, rest sourced from reference TRBV29-1 and TRBJ1-1, is SAVISQKPSRDICQRGTSLTIQCQVDSQVTMMFWYRQQPGQSLTLIATANQGSEATYESGFVIDKFPISRPNLTFSTLTVSNMSPEDSSIYLCSVELMGQGTEAFFGQGTRLTVV.

The chain joins TRBV2 to TRBJ2-4; the D gene is possibly TRBD1 (6 bases). The CDR3 runs to 15 residues. Trimming shortened V by 2 bases and J by 2 bases, and 10 bases separated the two germline ends. CDR1 is SNHLY and CDR2 is FYNNEI in the germline V gene. DNA for the CDR3: TGTGCCAGCAGTGAAACAGGGCGATCCAAAAACATTCAGTACTTC. It yields the protein CASSETGRSKNIQYF.

The chain combines TRBV5-5 with TRBJ1-5; D might be TRBD1 (6 bases). V lost 3 bases and J 3 bases, leaving 13 bases between the germline ends. CDR3 length: 15 amino acids. The germline V gene has CDR1 SGHKS and CDR2 YYEKEE (reference sequence). CDR3 sequence: CASSWGGRNNQPQHF. The CDR3 region has the DNA TGTGCCAGCAGCTGGGGGGGCAGAAACAATCAGCCCCAGCATTTT.

The V and J genes are TRBV6-6 and TRBJ1-5; no firm D call. This CDR3 spans 15 amino acids. The germline V gene has CDR1 MNHNY and CDR2 SVGAGI (reference sequence). V gave up 5 bases and J gave up 9 bases, with 20 bases separating them. Here the CDR3 DNA reads TGTGCCAGCAGTCTTGGGCCCTCATGGTCCGGGCCCCAGCATTTT. Translating it yields CASSLGPSWSGPQHF.

The chain joins TRBV7-2 to TRBJ1-2; maybe TRBD1 (5 bases). The V end was cut by 5 bases, the J end by 4 bases, with 14 bases between. Germline CDR1 SGHTA, CDR2 FQGNSA. CDR3 length: 14 amino acids. CDR3 DNA sequence: TGTGCCAGCAGCCTTGACGGGGGATTCTATGGCTACACCTTC. This sequence encodes CASSLDGGFYGYTF.

This clone came up a few times. The chain uses TRBV19 and TRBJ2-3; a possible D gene is TRBD2 (5 bases). Germline V gene lookup returns CDR1 LNHDA and CDR2 SQIVND (reference sequence). The CDR3 is 14 residues long. Trimming removed 5 bases from V and 4 bases from J, with 13 bases in between. CDR3: CASSDWNGADTQYF. The CDR3 nucleotides read TGTGCCAGTAGTGACTGGAACGGGGCAGATACGCAGTATTTT.